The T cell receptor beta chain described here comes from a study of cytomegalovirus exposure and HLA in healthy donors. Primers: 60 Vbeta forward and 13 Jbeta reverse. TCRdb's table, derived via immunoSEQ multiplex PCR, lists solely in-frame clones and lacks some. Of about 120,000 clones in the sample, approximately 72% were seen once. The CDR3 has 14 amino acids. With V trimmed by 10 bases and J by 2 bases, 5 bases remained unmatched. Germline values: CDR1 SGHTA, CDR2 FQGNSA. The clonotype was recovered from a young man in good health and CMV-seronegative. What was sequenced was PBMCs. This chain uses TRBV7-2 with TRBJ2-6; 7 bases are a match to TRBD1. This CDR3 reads CATQRGPGANVLTF. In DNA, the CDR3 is TGTGCCACACAGAGGGGGCCTGGGGCCAACGTCCTGACTTTC.